This TCR beta chain was obtained from a study of blood T cell repertoires in COVID-19. Study summary: The study drew acute and convalescent COVID-19 samples from the United States, Italy and Spain. Nucleic acid was either cDNA or gDNA, and it came from T cells, B-cell-depleted T cells, or PBMCs.

J gave up 4 bases and V 7 bases, and 2 bases lay outside the gene matches. The CDR3 consists of 13 residues. Germline V lookup: CDR1 SNHLY, CDR2 FYNNEI. As processed by the authors: The authors estimated nucleated cell counts from reference gene primer amplification. Sequencing was performed with immunoSEQ multiplex PCR; in TCRdb, only in-frame clones are kept and a portion is missing. That table furnishes V, J and clone size, whereas the DNA furnished D and trimming. This repertoire shows tens of thousands of clones, approximately 83% found once; its top ten account for 20% to 30%. The chain employs TRBV2 and TRBJ2-3; 10 nucleotides line up with TRBD2. The sample consisted of peripheral blood. The sequence was collected from a human donor with acute or convalescent COVID-19. The donor label of this sample is uncertain. The CDR3 coding sequence is TGTGCCAGCAAAGGACTAGCGGCAGATACGCAGTATTTT. It translates to CASKGLAADTQYF.